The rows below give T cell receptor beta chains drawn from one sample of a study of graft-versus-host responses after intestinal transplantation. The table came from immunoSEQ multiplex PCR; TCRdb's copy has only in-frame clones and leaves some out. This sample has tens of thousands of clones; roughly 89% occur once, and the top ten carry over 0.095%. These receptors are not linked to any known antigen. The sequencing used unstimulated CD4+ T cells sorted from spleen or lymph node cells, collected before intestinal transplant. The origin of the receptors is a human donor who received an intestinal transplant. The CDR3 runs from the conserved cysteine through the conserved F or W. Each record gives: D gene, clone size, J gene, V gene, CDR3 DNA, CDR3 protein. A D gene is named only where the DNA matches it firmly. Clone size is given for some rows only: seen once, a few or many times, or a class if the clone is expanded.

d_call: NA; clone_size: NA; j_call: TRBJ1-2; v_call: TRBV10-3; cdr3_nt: TGTGCCATCAGTAGCAAGGGACAATCCTATGGCTACACCTTC; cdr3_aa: CAISSKGQSYGYTF
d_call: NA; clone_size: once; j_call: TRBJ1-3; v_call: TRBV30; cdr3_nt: TGTGCCTGGAGTGTAGGGGGGGCAGGAGGAAACACCATATATTTT; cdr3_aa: CAWSVGGAGGNTIYF
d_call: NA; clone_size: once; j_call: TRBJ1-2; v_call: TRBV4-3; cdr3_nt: TGCGCCAGCAGCCAAGAGCGGGGCAAAGTGGTGGGCTACACCTTC; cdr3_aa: CASSQERGKVVGYTF
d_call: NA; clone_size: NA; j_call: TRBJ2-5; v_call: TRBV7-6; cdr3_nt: TGTGCCAGCAGCCCAGGGGGGACAGACCAAGAGACCCAGTACTTC; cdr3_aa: CASSPGGTDQETQYF
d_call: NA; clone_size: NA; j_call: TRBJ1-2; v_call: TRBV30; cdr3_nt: TGTGCCGTCGCGCGCCAGGGCACCGACGGCTACACCTTC; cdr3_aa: CAVARQGTDGYTF
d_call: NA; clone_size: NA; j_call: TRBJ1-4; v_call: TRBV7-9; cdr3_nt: TGTGCCAGCAGCCCCCAGGGTGCAACTAATGAAAAACTGTTTTTT; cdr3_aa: CASSPQGATNEKLFF
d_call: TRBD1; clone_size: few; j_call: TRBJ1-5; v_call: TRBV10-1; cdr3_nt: TGCGCCAGCAGCCCCGGACAGGGATGGCCCCAGCATTTT; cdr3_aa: CASSPGQGWPQHF
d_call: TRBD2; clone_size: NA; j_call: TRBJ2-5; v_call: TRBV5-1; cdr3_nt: TGCGCCAGCAGCCTCGGACCTGCGGGGGAAGAGACCCAGTACTTC; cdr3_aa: CASSLGPAGEETQYF
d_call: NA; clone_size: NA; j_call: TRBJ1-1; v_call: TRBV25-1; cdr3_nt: TGTGCCAGCAGTAATTCCTGGAACACTGAAGCTTTCTTT; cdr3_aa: CASSNSWNTEAFF
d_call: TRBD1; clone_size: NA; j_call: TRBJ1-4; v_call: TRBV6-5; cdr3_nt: TGTGCCAGCAGGAACACAGGGGGTGAAAAACTGTTTTTT; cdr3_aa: CASRNTGGEKLFF
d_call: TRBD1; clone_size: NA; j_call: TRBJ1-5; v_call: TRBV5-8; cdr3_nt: TGTGCCAGCAGCCCCCGGACAGGGAATCAGCCCCAGCATTTT; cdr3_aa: CASSPRTGNQPQHF
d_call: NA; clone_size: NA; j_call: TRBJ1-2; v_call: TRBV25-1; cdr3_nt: TGTGCCAGCAGTGATAGCTACAGGGTCCATGGCTACACCTTC; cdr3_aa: CASSDSYRVHGYTF
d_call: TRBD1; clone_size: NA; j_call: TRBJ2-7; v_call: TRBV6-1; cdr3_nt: TGTGCCAGCAGTGAAGGGGACAGGGGGCGGGGGTTCTCCTACGAGCAGTACTTC; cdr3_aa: CASSEGDRGRGFSYEQYF
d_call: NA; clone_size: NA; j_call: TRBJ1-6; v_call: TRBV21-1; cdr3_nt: TGTGCCAGCAGGGGGGCGACAGGGATTTGCTCCTATAATTCACCCCTCCACTTT; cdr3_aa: CASRGATGICSYNSPLHF
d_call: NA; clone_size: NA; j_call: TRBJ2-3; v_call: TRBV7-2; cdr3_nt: TGTGCCAGCAGCCAACAGGGTAATAAAGCAGATACGCAGTATTTT; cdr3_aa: CASSQQGNKADTQYF
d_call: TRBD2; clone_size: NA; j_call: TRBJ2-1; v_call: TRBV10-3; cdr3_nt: TGTGCCATCAGTAGCGCTAGCGGGGGTGACTACAATGAGCAGTTCTTC; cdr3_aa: CAISSASGGDYNEQFF
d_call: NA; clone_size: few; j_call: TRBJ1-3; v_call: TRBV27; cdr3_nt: TGTGCCAGCGGGTGGTCTTCTGGAGACACCATATATTTT; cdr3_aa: CASGWSSGDTIYF
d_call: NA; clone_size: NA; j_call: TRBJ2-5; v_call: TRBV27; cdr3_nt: TGTGCCAGCAGTTTATCCAGGGGGGAAGAGACCCAGTACTTC; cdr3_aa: CASSLSRGEETQYF
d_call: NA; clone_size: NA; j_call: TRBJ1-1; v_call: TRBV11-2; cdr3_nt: TGTGCCAGCAGCTTAGGGTCAAGGGGAGGAAACACTGAAGCTTTCTTT; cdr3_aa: CASSLGSRGGNTEAFF
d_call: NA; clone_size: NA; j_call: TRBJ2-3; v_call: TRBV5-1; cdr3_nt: TGCGCCAGCAGCTTGGAGCAGGGGAGAGATACGCAGTATTTT; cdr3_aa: CASSLEQGRDTQYF
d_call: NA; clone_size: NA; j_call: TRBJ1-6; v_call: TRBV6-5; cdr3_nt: TGTGCCAGCAGTCGCGAGGACGTTTGGGGCTCACCCCTCCACTTT; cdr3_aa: CASSREDVWGSPLHF
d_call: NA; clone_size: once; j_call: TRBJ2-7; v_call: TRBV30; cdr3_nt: TGTGCCTGGAGAGGGGGGGTCGGCGAGCAGTACTTC; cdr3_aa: CAWRGGVGEQYF
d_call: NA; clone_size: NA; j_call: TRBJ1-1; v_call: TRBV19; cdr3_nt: TGTGCCAGTAGTATTCAATCCAGGGCGAACACTGAAGCTTTCTTT; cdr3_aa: CASSIQSRANTEAFF
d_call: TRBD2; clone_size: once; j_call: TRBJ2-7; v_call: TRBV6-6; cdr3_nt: TGTGCCAGCTGGATCGGGACTACTGGCTACGAGCAGTACTTC; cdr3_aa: CASWIGTTGYEQYF
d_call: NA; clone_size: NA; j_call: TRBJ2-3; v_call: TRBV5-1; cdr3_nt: TGCGCCAGCAGCGCGGACTTAGATACGCAGTATTTT; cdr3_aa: CASSADLDTQYF
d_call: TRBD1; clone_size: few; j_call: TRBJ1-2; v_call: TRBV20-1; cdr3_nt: TGCAGTGCGACAGGGGATAATGGCTACACCTTC; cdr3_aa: CSATGDNGYTF
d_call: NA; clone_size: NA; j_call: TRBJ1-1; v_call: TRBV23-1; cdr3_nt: TGCGCCAGCAGTCATCCGAGTAAAGCTTTCTTT; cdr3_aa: CASSHPSKAFF
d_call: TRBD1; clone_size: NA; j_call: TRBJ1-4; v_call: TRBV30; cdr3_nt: TGTGCCTGGAGTAACTTCCGGGACAGCCATAATGAAAAACTGTTTTTT; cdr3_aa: CAWSNFRDSHNEKLFF
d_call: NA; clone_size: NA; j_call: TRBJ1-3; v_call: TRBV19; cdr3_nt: TGTGCCAGCGCGCCGACAGGCTCTGGAAACACCATATATTTT; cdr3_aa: CASAPTGSGNTIYF
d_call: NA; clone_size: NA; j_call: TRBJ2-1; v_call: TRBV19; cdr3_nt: TGTGCCAGTAGTATCCGGGTGGGTGGGAGCTCCTACAATGAGCAGTTCTTC; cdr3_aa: CASSIRVGGSSYNEQFF
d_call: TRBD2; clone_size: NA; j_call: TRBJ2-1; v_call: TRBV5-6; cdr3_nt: TGTGCCAGCAGCTCGATAGCGGGGTTCTACAATGAGCAGTTCTTC; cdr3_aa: CASSSIAGFYNEQFF
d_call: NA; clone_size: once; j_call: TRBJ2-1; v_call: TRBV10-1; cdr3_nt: TGCGCCAGCAGTGAGGGGCAGGGTGTACATGAGCAGTTCTTC; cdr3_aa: CASSEGQGVHEQFF
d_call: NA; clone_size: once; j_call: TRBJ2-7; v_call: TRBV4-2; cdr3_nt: TGTGCCAGCAGCCAAGATCGGGACTACGAGCAGTACTTC; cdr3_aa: CASSQDRDYEQYF
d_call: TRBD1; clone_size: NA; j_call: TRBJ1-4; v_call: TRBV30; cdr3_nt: TGTGCCTGGAGTGTAACAGGGGGAGGGAAACTGTTTTTT; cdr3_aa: CAWSVTGGGKLFF
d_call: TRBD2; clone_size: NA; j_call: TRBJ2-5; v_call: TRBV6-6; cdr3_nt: TGTGCCAGCAGTTACAGGAGGCGGGGGGGCCAAGAGACCCAGTACTTC; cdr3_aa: CASSYRRRGGQETQYF
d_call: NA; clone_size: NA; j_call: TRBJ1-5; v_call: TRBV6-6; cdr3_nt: TGTGCCAGCAGTTTACAGGGTAGGCCCCAGCATTTT; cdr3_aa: CASSLQGRPQHF
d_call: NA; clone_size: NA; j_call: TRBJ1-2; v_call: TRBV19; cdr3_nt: TGTGCCAGTAGATTAGGGGGGGGCTATGGCTACACCTTC; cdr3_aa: CASRLGGGYGYTF
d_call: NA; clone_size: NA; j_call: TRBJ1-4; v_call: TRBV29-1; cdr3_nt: TGCAGCGTTTCAGGGAGGGTGGAGGGAAAACTGTTTTTT; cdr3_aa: CSVSGRVEGKLFF
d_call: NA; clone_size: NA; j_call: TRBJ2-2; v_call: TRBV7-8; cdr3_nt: TGTGCCAGCAGCTTACGACTAGAATTTTTTCCCGGGGAGCTGTTTTTT; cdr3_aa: CASSLRLEFFPGELFF
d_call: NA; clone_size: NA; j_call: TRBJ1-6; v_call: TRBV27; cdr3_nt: TGTGCCAGCAGTTTTTCGTCGGATTCACCCCTCCACTTT; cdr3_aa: CASSFSSDSPLHF
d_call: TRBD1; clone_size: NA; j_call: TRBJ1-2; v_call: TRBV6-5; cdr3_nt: TGTGCCAGCAGCCCAGGACAGGGGAATGGCTACACCTTC; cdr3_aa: CASSPGQGNGYTF
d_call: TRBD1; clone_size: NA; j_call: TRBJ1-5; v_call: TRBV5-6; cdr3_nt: TGTGCCAGCAGCTTGAGGGGGCCGAATCAGCCCCAGCATTTT; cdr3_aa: CASSLRGPNQPQHF
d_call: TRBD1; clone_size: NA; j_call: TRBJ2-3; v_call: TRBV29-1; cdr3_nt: TGCAGCGCACACCGGGACAGGGTTTTGGATACGCAGTATTTT; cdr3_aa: CSAHRDRVLDTQYF
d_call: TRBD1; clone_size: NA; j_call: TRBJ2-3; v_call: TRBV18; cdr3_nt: TGTGCCAGCTCACCGGGACAGGGCGGCACAGATACGCAGTATTTT; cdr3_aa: CASSPGQGGTDTQYF
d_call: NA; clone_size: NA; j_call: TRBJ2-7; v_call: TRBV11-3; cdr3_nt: TGTGCCAGCCACCCCCCCGGGGGTTACGAGCAGTACTTC; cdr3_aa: CASHPPGGYEQYF
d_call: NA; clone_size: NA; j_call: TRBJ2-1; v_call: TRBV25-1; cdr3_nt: TGTGCCAGCAGTGAAAGAGGGTTGGGTGAGCAGTTCTTC; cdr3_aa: CASSERGLGEQFF
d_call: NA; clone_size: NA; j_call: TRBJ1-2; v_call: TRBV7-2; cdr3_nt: TGTGCCAGCAGCCGAGGGGGAGCCCCCGGGCAGATTTTAAGCTACACCTTC; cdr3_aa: CASSRGGAPGQILSYTF
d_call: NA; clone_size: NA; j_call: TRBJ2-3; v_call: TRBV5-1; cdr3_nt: TGCGCCAGCAGCTTTAGTCCAGATACGCAGTATTTT; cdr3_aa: CASSFSPDTQYF
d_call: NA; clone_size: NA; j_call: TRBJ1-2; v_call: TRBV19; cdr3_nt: TGTGCCAGCGCCCACAGGGATTTCTATGGCTACACCTTC; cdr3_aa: CASAHRDFYGYTF
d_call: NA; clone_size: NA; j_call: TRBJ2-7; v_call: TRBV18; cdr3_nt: TGTGCCAGCTCACCAGGAGTGGGGACACCTCCTTACGAGCAGTACTTC; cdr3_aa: CASSPGVGTPPYEQYF
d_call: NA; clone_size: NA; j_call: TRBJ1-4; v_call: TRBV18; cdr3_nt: TGTGCCAGCTCGCCGCGAAATGAAAAACTGTTTTTT; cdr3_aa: CASSPRNEKLFF
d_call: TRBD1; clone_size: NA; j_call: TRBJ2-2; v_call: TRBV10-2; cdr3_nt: TGCGCCAGCGCCTCCGACAGGGTCGTTTGGACCGGGGAGCTGTTTTTT; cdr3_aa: CASASDRVVWTGELFF
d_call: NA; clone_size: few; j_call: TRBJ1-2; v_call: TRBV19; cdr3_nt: TGTGCCAGTAGTAAGTTTCCAGAAACCAACTATGGCTACACCTTC; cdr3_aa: CASSKFPETNYGYTF
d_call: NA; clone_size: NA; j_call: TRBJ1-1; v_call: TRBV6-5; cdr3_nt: TGTGCCAGCAGTCACCCCGGGGGGATGGCTTTCTTT; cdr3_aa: CASSHPGGMAFF
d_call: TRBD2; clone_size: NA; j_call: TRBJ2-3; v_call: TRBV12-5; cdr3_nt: TGTGCTAGTGGACCCGGGGGCTCGGGGGGGACGGGGGATACGCAGTATTTT; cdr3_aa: CASGPGGSGGTGDTQYF
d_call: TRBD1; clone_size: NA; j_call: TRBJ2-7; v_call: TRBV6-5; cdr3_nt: TGTGCCAGCGGGACAGGTCGCTACGAGCAGTACTTC; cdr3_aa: CASGTGRYEQYF
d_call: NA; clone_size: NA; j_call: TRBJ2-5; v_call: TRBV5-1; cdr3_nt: TGCGCCAGCAGCTTGGGCCAGGAAGAGACCCAGTACTTC; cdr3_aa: CASSLGQEETQYF